The clone carrying this TCR beta chain showed up many times. As yet, its antigen is unknown. At one end, the junction sequence differs from germline, possibly due to a read error. This specimen belongs to a study of early T cells in non-severe SARS-CoV-2 infection. Study-wide background: The chains were unpaired, and the sequenced material was bulk RNA from unsorted whole blood.

Individual cDNA molecules received unique molecular identifiers during library preparation. Via MiXCR, TCRdb re-called the 5' RACE reads, giving one row per CDR3 protein. The sample shows 45,000 to 55,000 distinct CDR3 sequences, approximately 6.2% of them seen only once. The germline CDR1 and CDR2 sequences are SEHNR and FQNEAQ (reference sequence). The CDR3 sequence is 14 residues long. Points from the study as a whole: Sequences matched to VDJdb favored anti-spike CD8 responses, while private and CD4 specificities were missed.

The sequence was obtained from an adult who was a healthcare worker with PCR-confirmed SARS-CoV-2 infection or an uninfected control (not recorded which). The chain employs TRBV7-9 and TRBJ1-2; tentatively, D is TRBD1 (6 bases). The sample comprised whole blood. CDR3 nucleotides: TGTGCCAGCAGCCTAGCAGGGGCTAACTATGGCTACACCTTC. Its translation: CASSLAGANYGYTF.